This T cell receptor (beta chain) was recorded in a study of identical twins. Trimming removed 0 bases at V and 1 base at J, with 7 bases between. CDR3 length: 14 residues. Germline values: CDR1 SGHRS, CDR2 YFSETQ. MiXCR, run by TCRdb on the 5' RACE reads, gives a single entry per CDR3 protein. The table lists about 200,000 distinct CDR3 sequences, 10% of them singletons. This clonotype was found a few times. The rearrangement joins TRBV5-1 to TRBJ2-5, with D hard to call. The sample consisted of memory T cells sorted from blood. The source is a man aged 50-60 years in good health. The CDR3 reads CASSLGTSQETQYF. In DNA, the CDR3 is TGCGCCAGCAGCTTGGGGACGAGCCAAGAGACCCAGTACTTC.